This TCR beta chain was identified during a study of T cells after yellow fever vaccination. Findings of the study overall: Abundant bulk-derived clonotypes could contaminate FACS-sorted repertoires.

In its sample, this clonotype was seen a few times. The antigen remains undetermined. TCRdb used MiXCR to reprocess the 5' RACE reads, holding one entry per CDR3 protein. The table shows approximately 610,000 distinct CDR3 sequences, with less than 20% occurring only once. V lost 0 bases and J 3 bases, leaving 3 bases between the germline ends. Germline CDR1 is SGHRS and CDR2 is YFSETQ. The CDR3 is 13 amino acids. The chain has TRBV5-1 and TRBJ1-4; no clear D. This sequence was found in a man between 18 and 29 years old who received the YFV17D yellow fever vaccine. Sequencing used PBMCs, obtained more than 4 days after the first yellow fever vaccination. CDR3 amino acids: CASSLESNEKLFF. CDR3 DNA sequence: TGCGCCAGCAGCTTGGAATCTAATGAAAAACTGTTTTTT.